The present TCR beta chain was sequenced within a study of control samples from healthy donors and cancer patients. Sequencing was performed with immunoSEQ multiplex PCR; in TCRdb, only in-frame clones are kept and a portion is missing. The sample holds about 95,000 clones, around four fifths seen once. The CDR3 runs to 14 residues. Trimming pared 4 bases from V and 1 base from J, leaving 10 bases between. The germline CDR1 and CDR2 sequences are SGHAT and FQDESV (reference sequence). This TCR was sampled from a man aged 25 to 45 in good health. The sequencing sample was made of blood. The chain employs TRBV11-1 and TRBJ1-1; a weak D match, TRBD1 (5 bases). Here the CDR3 DNA reads TGTGCCAGCAGCTGGAGGACAAAGAACACTGAAGCTTTCTTT. This gives the protein CASSWRTKNTEAFF.